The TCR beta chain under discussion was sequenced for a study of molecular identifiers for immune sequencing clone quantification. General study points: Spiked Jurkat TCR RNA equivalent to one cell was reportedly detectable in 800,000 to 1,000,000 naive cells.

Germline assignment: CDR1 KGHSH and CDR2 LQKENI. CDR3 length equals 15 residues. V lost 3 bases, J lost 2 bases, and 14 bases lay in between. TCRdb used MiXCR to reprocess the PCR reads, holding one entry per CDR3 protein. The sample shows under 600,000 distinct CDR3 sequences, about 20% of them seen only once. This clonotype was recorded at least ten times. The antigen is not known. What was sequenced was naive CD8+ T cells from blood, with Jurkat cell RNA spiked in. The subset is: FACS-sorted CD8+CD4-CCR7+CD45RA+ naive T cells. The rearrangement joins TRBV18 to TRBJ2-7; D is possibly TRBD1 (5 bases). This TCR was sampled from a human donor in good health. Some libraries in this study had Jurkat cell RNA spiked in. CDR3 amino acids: CASSPGQAGTYEQYF. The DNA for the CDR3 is TGTGCCAGCTCACCCGGCCAGGCAGGGACCTACGAGCAGTACTTC.